This T cell receptor beta chain was sequenced during a study of monozygotic twins with cystic fibrosis. Overall study context: With roughly 16 PCR cycles, barcoded libraries came from about 3.2 micrograms of fragmented DNA. Study observations and caveats: Median Simpson clonality of 0.0095 suggested naive T cells predominated. Monozygotic CF twins shared more identical nucleotide clonotypes than unrelated patients.

For this clone: Its cognate antigen is unknown.

The CDR3 consists of 14 residues. Trimming took 2 bases from V and 2 from J, leaving 4 bases between them. The germline CDR1 and CDR2 sequences are MRHNA and SNTAGT. Using immunoSEQ multiplex PCR, the repertoire was profiled, and TCRdb retains in-frame clones only, with some absent. The table includes 30,000 or so clones, more than 60% detected once. The sequence came from a girl between 5 and 17 years old with cystic fibrosis. The sample comprised blood. The J gene is TRBJ2-6, the V gene TRBV6-4; D uncertain. CDR3 DNA: TGTGCCAGCAGTGACAGGGCTGGGGCCAACGTCCTGACTTTC. This sequence encodes CASSDRAGANVLTF.